These T cell receptor beta chains were read from a single sample in a study of cytomegalovirus exposure and HLA in healthy donors. Data came from immunoSEQ multiplex PCR; TCRdb stores just in-frame clones and leaves some out. The table records 170,000 or so clones, 65% to 85% of them present only once. The sample taken for sequencing was PBMCs. The receptor source for this set is a woman in her forties or fifties in good health and CMV-seropositive. Each CDR3 is given with its conserved first and last residue.

j_gene | v_gene | CDR3aa
TRBJ2-7 | TRBV27 | CASSLSTGTSGYEQYF
TRBJ2-1 | TRBV19 | CASRGLAGANEQFF
TRBJ1-2 | TRBV6-5 | CASSYSTQGIGYTF
TRBJ1-2 | TRBV5-6 | CASRSTGIAYGYTF
TRBJ2-7 | TRBV5-6 | CASSLVGQGAYEQYF
TRBJ2-3 | TRBV7-2 | CASSLAGQGFTDTQYF
TRBJ1-5 | TRBV15 | CATSKGTAETVRPQHF
TRBJ2-1 | TRBV2 | CASAGTSGRGDEQFF
TRBJ2-3 | TRBV4-2 | CASSQGAAGDTDTQYF
TRBJ2-5 | TRBV11-2 | CASSLGQGIETQYF
TRBJ1-1 | TRBV19 | CASKGQAFTEAFF
TRBJ1-1 | TRBV19 | CASSPRRGGTSEAFF
TRBJ1-2 | TRBV7-8 | CASSLGGQGRGVYGYTF
TRBJ1-3 | TRBV30 | CAWRVGGAGNTIYF
TRBJ1-1 | TRBV6-5 | CASSYSRDRNTEAFF
TRBJ1-3 | TRBV6-1 | CASTVGGFSGNTIYF
TRBJ1-2 | TRBV6-4 | CASSAASNYGYTF
TRBJ1-3 | TRBV11-3 | CASSDRASSGNTIYF
TRBJ2-2 | TRBV6-5 | CASSYSTGDDAGELFF
TRBJ2-3 | TRBV19 | CASSIGGGTDTQYF
TRBJ1-1 | TRBV23-1 | CASSHPKGYAEAFF
TRBJ2-1 | TRBV18 | CASSLAGGQDEQFF
TRBJ2-6 | TRBV9 | CASSTARASGANVLTF
TRBJ2-1 | TRBV5-6 | CASSHAGTISYNEQFF
TRBJ2-1 | TRBV9 | CASSPGGLESAEQFF
TRBJ1-2 | TRBV15 | CATSRDFGTAYGYTF
TRBJ2-6 | TRBV2 | CASSPEAGANVLTF
TRBJ1-2 | TRBV19 | CASSMWGSYRYTF
TRBJ1-3 | TRBV7-8 | CASSLSQGNSGNTIYF
TRBJ2-1 | TRBV29-1 | CSVEGGLDRPNEQFF